The 17 T cell receptor beta chains below were found in one sample sequenced in a study of T cell changes during pregnancy in multiple sclerosis. Sequencing used immunoSEQ multiplex PCR; TCRdb keeps in-frame clones, though not all of them. The table has some 47,000 clones, around nine tenths seen once. Sequencing was performed on CD8+ T cells from peripheral blood mononuclear cells, taken after pregnancy. The source of these receptors is a female donor in good health, enrolled as a control in a pregnancy study.

This clone was observed a few times. The V call is TRBV7-9, the J call TRBJ1-5; no reliable D call. The germline V gene encodes CDR1 SEHNR and CDR2 FQNEAQ (reference sequence). The germline V and J ends were trimmed by 3 bases and 3 bases, with 6 bases remaining between them. The CDR3 is made up of 13 amino acids. CDR3 protein: CASSLTDNQPQHF. The CDR3 DNA reads TGTGCCAGCAGCTTGACTGACAATCAGCCCCAGCATTTT.

This clone was counted only a few times. The V gene is TRBV7-9, the J gene TRBJ1-2; 7 bases line up with TRBD1. Germline V lookup: CDR1 SEHNR, CDR2 FQNEAQ (reference sequence). This CDR3 comprises 14 residues. After removal of 4 bases from V and 4 bases from J, the junction contained 6 bases not matched to a gene. CDR3 loop: CASSSDRVPYGYTF. The CDR3 DNA follows: TGTGCCAGCAGCTCCGACAGGGTGCCCTATGGCTACACCTTC. Based on the CDR3 plus reference TRBV7-9 and TRBJ1-2, the full variable domain is DTGVSQNPRHKITKRGQNVTFRCDPISEHNRLYWYRQTLGQGPEFLTYFQNEAQLEKSRLLSDRFSAERPKGSFSTLEIQRTEQGDSAMYLCASSSDRVPYGYTFGSGTRLTVV.

V usage is TRBV15 and J usage is TRBJ1-1, with D possibly being TRBD1 (5 bases). Germline values: CDR1 LNHNV, CDR2 YYDKDF (reference sequence). The CDR3 extends over 16 amino acids. Trimming left V 5 bases short and J 4 bases short, with 20 bases between. The CDR3 reads CATSPVLQGGATEAFF. CDR3 nucleotide sequence: TGTGCCACCAGCCCTGTTCTTCAGGGTGGGGCCACTGAAGCTTTCTTT.

The CDR3 is CASSPGVTEAFF. The DNA for the CDR3 is TGCGCCAGCAGCCCAGGGGTCACTGAAGCTTTCTTT. The gene calls are TRBV5-1 and TRBJ1-1, with D possibly matching TRBD1 (6 bases). Germline CDR1 is SGHRS and CDR2 is YFSETQ. Trimming removed 4 bases from V and 4 bases from J, with 8 bases in between. This CDR3 contains 12 residues.

The chain is built from TRBV28 and TRBJ1-1; D ambiguous. Germline V gene lookup returns CDR1 MDHEN and CDR2 SYDVKM. This CDR3 contains 14 residues. V was clipped by 3 bases and J by 0 bases, with 8 bases between them. CDR3 in amino acids: CASSFGQLNTEAFF. Written as DNA, the CDR3 is TGTGCCAGCAGTTTTGGCCAGTTGAACACTGAAGCTTTCTTT.

This clone was seen a handful of times. The chain couples TRBV6-5 to TRBJ1-2; tentatively, D is TRBD1 (6 bases). Germline CDR1 MNHEY, CDR2 SVGAGI. The V gene lost 5 bases and the J gene lost 6 bases, with 13 bases spanning the gap. This CDR3 contains 13 residues. The CDR3 nucleotides are TGTGCCAGCAGTCCTGGGACAAAGGATGGCTACACCTTC. Translating gives CASSPGTKDGYTF.

The rearrangement links TRBV4-3 to TRBJ2-1; TRBD1 aligns across 7 bases. With V trimmed by 0 bases and J by 1 base, 3 bases remained unmatched. The CDR3 has 16 residues. The germline gives CDR1 LGHNA, CDR2 YSLEER. The CDR3 nucleotides are TGCGCCAGCAGCCAAGAAGCAGGGGGATCCTACAATGAGCAGTTCTTC. Amino acids: CASSQEAGGSYNEQFF.

This clone was seen just once. J is TRBJ2-7 and V is TRBV11-2; TRBD1 matches 8 bases. The CDR3 has 14 amino acids. CDR1 is SGHAT, CDR2 FQNNGV, per germline. After removal of 7 bases from V and 3 bases from J, the junction contained 8 bases not matched to a gene. The CDR3 reads CASILQTGDYEQYF. CDR3 sequence (DNA): TGTGCCAGCATACTACAGACAGGGGACTACGAGCAGTACTTC. Supplemented by reference TRBV11-2 and TRBJ2-7, the full variable domain reads EAGVAQSPRYKIIEKRQSVAFWCNPISGHATLYWYQQILGQGPKLLIQFQNNGVVDDSQLPKDRFSAERLKGVDSTLKIQPAKLEDSAVYLCASILQTGDYEQYFGPGTRLTVT.

The rearrangement links TRBV11-2 to TRBJ1-6; 8 nucleotides agree with TRBD1. V was clipped by 2 bases and J by 9 bases; unmatched bases: 6. The CDR3 runs 15 residues. CDR1 and CDR2 (germline): SGHAT, FQNNGV. For the CDR3, the DNA is TGTGCCAGCAGCTTAAGGGGCAGGGGGCGTTCACCCCTCCACTTT. Translation: CASSLRGRGRSPLHF.

J is TRBJ2-1 and V is TRBV4-1; TRBD1 aligns across 7 bases. The V gene's germline CDR1 is MGHRA and CDR2 YSYEKL. V lost 4 bases and J lost 5; bases outside the gene matches: 2. The CDR3 contains 13 residues. CDR3 region: CASSLGQDNEQFF. The DNA for the CDR3 is TGCGCCAGCAGCCTAGGACAGGACAATGAGCAGTTCTTC.

This clone has more than one count but fewer than ten. The rearrangement uses TRBV9 and TRBJ2-5; D is perhaps TRBD1 (5 bases). Deletions cut 8 bases from V and 4 bases from J, with 18 bases between. The CDR3 has 14 amino acids. CDR1 is SGDLS and CDR2 is YYNGEE in the germline V gene. This chain's CDR3 is CASLPPRQLETQYF. Here the CDR3 DNA reads TGTGCCAGTCTCCCCCCGCGACAGTTAGAGACCCAGTACTTC.

The chain joins TRBV12-5 to TRBJ1-5; D possibly corresponds to TRBD1 (6 bases). Trimming pared 6 bases from V and 7 bases from J, leaving 16 bases between. The length of the CDR3 is 14 residues. Germline assignment: CDR1 LGHNT and CDR2 FRNRAP. CDR3: CASGSTGRSQPQHF. The CDR3 DNA reads as TGTGCTAGTGGGAGCACAGGGAGAAGCCAGCCCCAGCATTTT.

This clone is a singleton in its sample. This chain links TRBV4-1 with TRBJ1-4; TRBD1 matches 9 bases. The CDR3 covers 16 residues. J lost 2 bases, V lost 3 bases, and 4 bases had no gene match. CDR1 is MGHRA, CDR2 YSYEKL, per germline. The CDR3: CASSHATGGTNEKLFF. The CDR3 DNA follows: TGCGCCAGCAGCCACGCGACAGGGGGGACTAATGAAAAACTGTTTTTT.

The chain employs TRBV28 and TRBJ2-5; 16 positions agree with TRBD2. The CDR3 runs to 18 residues. V dropped 3 bases and J dropped 3; count of bases not matched to a gene: 7. The germline CDR1 and CDR2 sequences are MDHEN and SYDVKM. The CDR3 DNA follows: TGTGCCAGCAGTTTGGGGACTAGCGGGGGGGGAGTCGAAGAGACCCAGTACTTC. Translated: CASSLGTSGGGVEETQYF.

The chain joins TRBV15 to TRBJ2-7, with D maybe TRBD1 (5 bases). The germline V gene has CDR1 LNHNV and CDR2 YYDKDF (reference sequence). This CDR3 region has 16 residues. V lost 0 bases, J lost 1 base, and 13 bases lay in between. The DNA of the CDR3 is TGTGCCACCAGCAGAGAGGGGCCAATGGGGTCCTACGAGCAGTACTTC. Amino acid sequence: CATSREGPMGSYEQYF.

V usage is TRBV6-6 and J usage is TRBJ2-1; D is unresolved. There are 13 residues in the CDR3. The V gene's germline CDR1 is MNHNY and CDR2 SVGAGI (reference sequence). The V end lost 1 base, the J end lost 8 bases, and 9 bases lay between the germline ends. The CDR3 coding sequence is TGTGCCAGCAGTTACTTTGGTTCGGATGAGCAGTTCTTC. Its protein is CASSYFGSDEQFF.

The rearrangement uses TRBV4-3 and TRBJ2-1; the D gene is possibly TRBD2 (5 bases). Trimming took off 0 bases at V and 0 bases at J, with 6 bases between the two ends. CDR3 length: 15 amino acids. Germline CDR1 is LGHNA and CDR2 is YSLEER. CDR3 DNA sequence: TGCGCCAGCAGCCAAGATGGGAGCTCCTACAATGAGCAGTTCTTC. Translated: CASSQDGSSYNEQFF.